This T cell receptor beta chain was observed in a study of cytomegalovirus exposure and HLA in healthy donors. V dropped 0 bases and J dropped 4; count of bases not matched to a gene: 5. This CDR3 region has 16 residues. Per germline, CDR1 MNHNY and CDR2 SVGAGI (reference sequence). As to this clone: Its antigen is still unknown.

The PCR had 60 Vbeta and 13 Jbeta primers. This table comes from immunoSEQ multiplex PCR, and its TCRdb copy is limited to in-frame clones, with some not included. The sample includes some 180,000 clones, 82% of them seen just once. Study-level findings and limits: Later analysis associated a missense DCLRE1C variant with TCR beta V- and J-gene trimming. Altogether, more than 150 TCR beta chains were recorded as cytomegalovirus-associated. The analysis excluded some indistinguishable V segments, including TRBV6-2 and TRBV6-3.

The sample consisted of PBMCs. The sequence was collected from a woman in her late teens or twenties in good health and CMV-seronegative. The rearrangement uses TRBV6-6 and TRBJ2-1, with 8 bases lining up with TRBD2. CDR3 coding DNA: TGTGCCAGCAGTTACTCGTTAAGCGGGGGATACAATGAGCAGTTCTTC. Translation gives CASSYSLSGGYNEQFF.